The T cell receptor beta chain described here comes from a study of identical twins. V lost 4 bases and J lost 4; bases outside the gene matches: 2. Per the germline V gene, CDR1 is MNHNS and CDR2 is SASEGT. CDR3 length: 14 residues. This clonotype was observed a handful of times. TCRdb redid the calling of the 5' RACE reads with MiXCR, one entry per CDR3 protein. The profile shows approximately 470,000 distinct CDR3 sequences, 11% to 15% of them singletons. A further study also used this sample, focusing on yellow fever vaccine responses in identical twins.

V is TRBV6-1 and J is TRBJ2-3; 10 bases match TRBD2. This receptor was identified in a woman younger than 30 in good health. The sample consisted of CD4+ T cells sorted from blood. The CDR3 loop is CASSVGLAADTQYF. CDR3 bases: TGTGCCAGCAGTGTTGGACTAGCGGCAGATACGCAGTATTTT.